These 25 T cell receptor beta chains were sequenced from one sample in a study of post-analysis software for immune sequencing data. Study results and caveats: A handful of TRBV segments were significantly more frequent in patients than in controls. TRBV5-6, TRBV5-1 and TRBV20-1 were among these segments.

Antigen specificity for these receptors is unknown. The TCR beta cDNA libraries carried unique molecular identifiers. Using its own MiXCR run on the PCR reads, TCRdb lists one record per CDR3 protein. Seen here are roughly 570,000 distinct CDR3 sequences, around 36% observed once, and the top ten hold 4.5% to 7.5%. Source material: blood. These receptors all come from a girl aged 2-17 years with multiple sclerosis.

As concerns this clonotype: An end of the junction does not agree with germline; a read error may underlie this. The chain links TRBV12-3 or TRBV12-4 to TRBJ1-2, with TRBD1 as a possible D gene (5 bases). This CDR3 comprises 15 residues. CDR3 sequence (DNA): TGTGCCAGCAGTTTAGACACCCAGGGTGCGTATGGCTGCACCTTC. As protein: CASSLDTQGAYGCTF.

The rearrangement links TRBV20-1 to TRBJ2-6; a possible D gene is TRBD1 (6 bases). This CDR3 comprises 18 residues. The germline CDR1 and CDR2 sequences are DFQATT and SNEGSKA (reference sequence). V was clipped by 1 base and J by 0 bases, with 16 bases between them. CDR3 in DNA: TGCAGTGCTAGAGGGAACAGGGTAGAGAGCTCTGGGGCCAACGTCCTGACTTTC. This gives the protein CSARGNRVESSGANVLTF.

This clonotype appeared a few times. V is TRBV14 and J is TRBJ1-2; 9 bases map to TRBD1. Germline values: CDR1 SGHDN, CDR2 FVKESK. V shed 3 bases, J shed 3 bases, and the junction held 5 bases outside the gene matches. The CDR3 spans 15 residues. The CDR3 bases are TGTGCCAGCAGCCATCGGGACAGGGTCCACTATGGCTACACCTTC. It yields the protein CASSHRDRVHYGYTF.

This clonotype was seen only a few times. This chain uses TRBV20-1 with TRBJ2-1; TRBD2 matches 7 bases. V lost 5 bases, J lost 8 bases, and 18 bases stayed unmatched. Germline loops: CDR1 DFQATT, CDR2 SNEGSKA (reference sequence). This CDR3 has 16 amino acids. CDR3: CSAQTSRGSIGHEQFF. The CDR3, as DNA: TGCAGTGCTCAGACTAGCCGAGGTTCAATTGGGCATGAGCAGTTCTTC.

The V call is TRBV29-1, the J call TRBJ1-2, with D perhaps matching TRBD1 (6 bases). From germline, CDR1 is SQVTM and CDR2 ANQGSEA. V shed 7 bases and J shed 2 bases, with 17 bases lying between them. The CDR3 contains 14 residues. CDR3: CSAPAGEPNYGYTF. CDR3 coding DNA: TGCAGCGCCCCGGCAGGGGAGCCCAACTATGGCTACACCTTC.

The CDR3 bases are TGTGCCAGCAGCCCGGAACAGGGTAGCCCAGCTTTCTTT. This sequence encodes CASSPEQGSPAFF. The J gene is TRBJ1-1, the V gene TRBV7-8, with D maybe TRBD1 (6 bases). The germline V gene encodes CDR1 SGHVS and CDR2 FQNEAQ. The CDR3 runs to 13 residues. Deletions cut 5 bases from V and 10 bases from J, with 17 bases between.

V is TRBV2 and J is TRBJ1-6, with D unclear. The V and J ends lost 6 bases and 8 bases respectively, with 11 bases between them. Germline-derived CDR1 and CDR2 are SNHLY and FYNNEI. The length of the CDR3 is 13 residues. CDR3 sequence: CASRPDFYSPLHF. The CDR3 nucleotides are TGTGCCAGCAGACCAGATTTCTATTCACCCCTCCACTTT.

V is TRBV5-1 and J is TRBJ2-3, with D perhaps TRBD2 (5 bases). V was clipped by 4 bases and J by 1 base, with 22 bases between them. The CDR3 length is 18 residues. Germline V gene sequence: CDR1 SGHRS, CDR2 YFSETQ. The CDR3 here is CASSGPPTRTPRTDTQYF. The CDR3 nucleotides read TGCGCCAGCAGCGGACCTCCCACTAGGACCCCGCGCACAGATACGCAGTATTTT.

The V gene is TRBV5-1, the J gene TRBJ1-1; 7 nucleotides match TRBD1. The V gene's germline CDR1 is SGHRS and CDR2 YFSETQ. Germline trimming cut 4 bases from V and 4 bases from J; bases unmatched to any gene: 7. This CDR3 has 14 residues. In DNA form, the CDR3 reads TGCGCCAGCAGCCCGGAACAGGGGACCACTGAAGCTTTCTTT. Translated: CASSPEQGTTEAFF. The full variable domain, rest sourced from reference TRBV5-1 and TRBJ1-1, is KAGVTQTPRYLIKTRGQQVTLSCSPISGHRSVSWYQQTPGQGLQFLFEYFSETQRNKGNFPGRFSGRQFSNSRSEMNVSTLELGDSALYLCASSPEQGTTEAFFGQGTRLTVV.

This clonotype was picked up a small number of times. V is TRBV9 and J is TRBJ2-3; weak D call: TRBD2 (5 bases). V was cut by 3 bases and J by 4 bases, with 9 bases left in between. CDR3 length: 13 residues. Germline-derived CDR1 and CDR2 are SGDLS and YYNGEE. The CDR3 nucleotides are TGTGCCAGCAGCGGAGGGAATTCAGATACGCAGTATTTT. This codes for CASSGGNSDTQYF.

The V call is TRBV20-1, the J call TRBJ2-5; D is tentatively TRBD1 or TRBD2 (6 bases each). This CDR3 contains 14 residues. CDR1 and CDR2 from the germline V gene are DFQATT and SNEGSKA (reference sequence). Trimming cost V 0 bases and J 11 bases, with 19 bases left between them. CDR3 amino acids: CSARDWGAHDEQYF. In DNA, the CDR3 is TGCAGTGCTAGAGATTGGGGGGCCCACGATGAGCAGTACTTC.

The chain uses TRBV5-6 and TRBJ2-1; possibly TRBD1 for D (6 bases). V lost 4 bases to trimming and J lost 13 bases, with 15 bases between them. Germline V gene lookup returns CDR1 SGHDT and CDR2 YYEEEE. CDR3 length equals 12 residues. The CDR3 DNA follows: TGTGCCAGCAGCCTGGTGGACAGAAGACAGTTCTTC. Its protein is CASSLVDRRQFF.

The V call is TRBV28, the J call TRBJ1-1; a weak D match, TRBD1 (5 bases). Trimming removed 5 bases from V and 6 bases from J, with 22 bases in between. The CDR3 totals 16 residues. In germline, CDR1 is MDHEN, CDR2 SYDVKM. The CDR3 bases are TGTGCCAGCAGTCCCAGTCGTGGGACGGCAGCAGCTGAAGCTTTCTTT. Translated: CASSPSRGTAAAEAFF.

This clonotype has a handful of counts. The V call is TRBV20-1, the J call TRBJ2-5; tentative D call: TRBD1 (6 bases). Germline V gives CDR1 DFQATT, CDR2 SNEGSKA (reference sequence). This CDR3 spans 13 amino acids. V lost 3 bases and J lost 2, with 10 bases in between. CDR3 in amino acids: CSASKDRQETQYF. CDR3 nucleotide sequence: TGCAGTGCTAGCAAGGACAGACAAGAGACCCAGTACTTC.

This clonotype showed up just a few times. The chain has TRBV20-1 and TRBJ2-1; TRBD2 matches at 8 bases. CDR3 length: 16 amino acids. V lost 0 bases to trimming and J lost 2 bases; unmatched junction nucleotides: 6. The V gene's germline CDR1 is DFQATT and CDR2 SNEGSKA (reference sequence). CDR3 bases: TGCAGTGCTAGAGATCCAGCGGGGGACCCCTACAATGAGCAGTTCTTC. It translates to CSARDPAGDPYNEQFF.

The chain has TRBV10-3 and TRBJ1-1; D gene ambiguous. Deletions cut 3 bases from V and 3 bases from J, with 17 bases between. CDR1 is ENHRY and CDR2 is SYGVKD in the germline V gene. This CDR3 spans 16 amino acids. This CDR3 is CAISDWESMRDTEAFF. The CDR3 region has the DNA TGTGCCATCAGTGATTGGGAAAGCATGCGGGACACTGAAGCTTTCTTT.

CDR3 amino acids: CASSTSGGAGSEQFF. CDR3 in DNA: TGTGCCAGCAGTACTAGCGGGGGGGCCGGTTCTGAGCAGTTCTTC. This rearrangement joins TRBV2 to TRBJ2-1, with 13 bases aligning to TRBD2. Unmatched junction bases numbered 7, after V lost 5 bases and J lost 9 bases. The germline CDR1 and CDR2 sequences are SNHLY and FYNNEI. CDR3 length equals 15 residues.

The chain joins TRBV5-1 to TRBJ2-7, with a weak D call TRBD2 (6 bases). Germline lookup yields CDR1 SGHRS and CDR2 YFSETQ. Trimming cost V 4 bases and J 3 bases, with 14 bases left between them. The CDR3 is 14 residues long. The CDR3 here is CASSHLAEGYEQYF. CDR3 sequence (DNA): TGCGCCAGCAGCCACTTAGCGGAAGGCTACGAGCAGTACTTC.

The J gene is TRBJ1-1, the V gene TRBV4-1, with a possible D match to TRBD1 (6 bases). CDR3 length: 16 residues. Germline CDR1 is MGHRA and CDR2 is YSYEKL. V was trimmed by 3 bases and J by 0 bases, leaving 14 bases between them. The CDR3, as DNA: TGCGCCAGCAGCCAGACAATAGGACAGATGAACACTGAAGCTTTCTTT. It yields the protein CASSQTIGQMNTEAFF.

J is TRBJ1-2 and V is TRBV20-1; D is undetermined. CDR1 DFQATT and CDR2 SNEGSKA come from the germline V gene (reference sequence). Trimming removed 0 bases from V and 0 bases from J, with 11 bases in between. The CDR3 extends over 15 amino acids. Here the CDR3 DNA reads TGCAGTGCTAGAGATTGGGCAGGCGCTAACTATGGCTACACCTTC. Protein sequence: CSARDWAGANYGYTF.

In DNA, the CDR3 is TGTGCCAGCAGTTTACTCCGGGACATGAACACTGAAGCTTTCTTT. Amino acid sequence: CASSLLRDMNTEAFF. The V and J genes are TRBV28 and TRBJ1-1, with D maybe TRBD1 (6 bases). Germline CDR1 and CDR2: MDHEN and SYDVKM. V shed 2 bases and J shed 0 bases, with 10 bases lying between them. The CDR3 spans 15 residues.

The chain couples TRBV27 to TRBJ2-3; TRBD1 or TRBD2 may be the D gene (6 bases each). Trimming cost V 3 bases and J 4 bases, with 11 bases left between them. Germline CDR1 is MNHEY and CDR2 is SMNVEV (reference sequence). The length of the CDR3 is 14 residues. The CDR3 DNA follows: TGTGCCAGCAGTTTTAAGGAGGGGGCAGATACGCAGTATTTT. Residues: CASSFKEGADTQYF.

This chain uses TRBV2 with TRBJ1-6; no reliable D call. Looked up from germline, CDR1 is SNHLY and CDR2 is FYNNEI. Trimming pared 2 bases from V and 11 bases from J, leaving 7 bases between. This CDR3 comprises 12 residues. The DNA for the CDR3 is TGTGCCAGCAGTGAAATCCAAGCACCCCTCCACTTT. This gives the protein CASSEIQAPLHF.

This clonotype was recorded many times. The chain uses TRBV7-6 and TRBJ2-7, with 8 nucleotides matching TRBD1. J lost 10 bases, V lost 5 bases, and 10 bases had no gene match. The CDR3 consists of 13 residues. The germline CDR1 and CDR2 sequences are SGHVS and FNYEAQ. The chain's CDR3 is CASSTGTGTIQYF. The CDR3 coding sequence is TGTGCCAGCAGCACCGGGACAGGTACAATTCAGTACTTC.

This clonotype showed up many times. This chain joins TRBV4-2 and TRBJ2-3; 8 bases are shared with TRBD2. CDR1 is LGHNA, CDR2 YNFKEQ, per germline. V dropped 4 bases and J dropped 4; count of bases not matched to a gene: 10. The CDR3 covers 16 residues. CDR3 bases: TGTGCCAGCAGCCCAAAGCGGGGGTCCATCGCAGATACGCAGTATTTT. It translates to CASSPKRGSIADTQYF.